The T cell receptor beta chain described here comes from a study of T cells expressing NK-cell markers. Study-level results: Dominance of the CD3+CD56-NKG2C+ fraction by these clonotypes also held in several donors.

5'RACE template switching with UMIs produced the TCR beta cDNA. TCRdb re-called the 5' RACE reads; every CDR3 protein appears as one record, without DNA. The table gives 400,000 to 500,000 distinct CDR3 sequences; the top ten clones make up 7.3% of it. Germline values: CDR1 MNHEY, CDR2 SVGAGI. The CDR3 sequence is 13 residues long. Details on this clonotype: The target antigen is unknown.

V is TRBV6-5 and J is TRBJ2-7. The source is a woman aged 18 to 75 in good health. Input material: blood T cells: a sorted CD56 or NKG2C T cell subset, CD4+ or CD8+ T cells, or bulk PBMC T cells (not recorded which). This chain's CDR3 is CASSSPKPYEQYF.